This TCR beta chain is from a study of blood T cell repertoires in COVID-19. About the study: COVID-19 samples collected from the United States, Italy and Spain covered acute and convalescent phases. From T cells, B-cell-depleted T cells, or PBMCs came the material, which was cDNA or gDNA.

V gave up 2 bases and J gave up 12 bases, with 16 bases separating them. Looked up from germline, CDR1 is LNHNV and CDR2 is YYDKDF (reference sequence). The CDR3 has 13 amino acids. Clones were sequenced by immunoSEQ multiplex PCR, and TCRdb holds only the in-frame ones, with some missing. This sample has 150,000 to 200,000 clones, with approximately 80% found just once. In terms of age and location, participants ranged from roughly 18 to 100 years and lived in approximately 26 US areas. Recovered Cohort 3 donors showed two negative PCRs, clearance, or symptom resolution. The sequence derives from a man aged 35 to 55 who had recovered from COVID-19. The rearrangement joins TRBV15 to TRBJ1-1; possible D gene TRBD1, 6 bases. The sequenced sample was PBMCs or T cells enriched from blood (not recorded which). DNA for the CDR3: TGTGCCACCAGCAGACCCACGGACAGCGAGACTTTCTTT. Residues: CATSRPTDSETFF.